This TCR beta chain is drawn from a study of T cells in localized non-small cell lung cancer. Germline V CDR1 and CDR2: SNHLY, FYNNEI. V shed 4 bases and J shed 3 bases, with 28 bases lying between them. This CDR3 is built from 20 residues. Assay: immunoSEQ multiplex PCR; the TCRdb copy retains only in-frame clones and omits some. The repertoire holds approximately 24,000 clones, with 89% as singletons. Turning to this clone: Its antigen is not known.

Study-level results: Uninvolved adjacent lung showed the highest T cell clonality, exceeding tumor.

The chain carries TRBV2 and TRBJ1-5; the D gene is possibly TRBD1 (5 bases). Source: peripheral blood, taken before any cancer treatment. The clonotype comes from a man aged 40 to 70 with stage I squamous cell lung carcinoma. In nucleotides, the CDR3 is TGTGCCAGCAGTGTTTTGTCGGGTCCCGCAAGTGCGACAGTCAATCAGCCCCAGCATTTT. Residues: CASSVLSGPASATVNQPQHF.